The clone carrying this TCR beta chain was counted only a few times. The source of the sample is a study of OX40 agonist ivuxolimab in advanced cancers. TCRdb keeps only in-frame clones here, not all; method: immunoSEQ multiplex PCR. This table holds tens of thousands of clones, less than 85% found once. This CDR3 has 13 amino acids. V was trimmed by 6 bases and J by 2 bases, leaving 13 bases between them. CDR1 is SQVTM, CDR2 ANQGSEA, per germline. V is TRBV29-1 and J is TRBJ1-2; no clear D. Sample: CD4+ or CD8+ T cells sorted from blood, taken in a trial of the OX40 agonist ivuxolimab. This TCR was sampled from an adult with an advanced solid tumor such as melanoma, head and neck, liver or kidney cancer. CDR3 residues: CSVPVGANYGYTF. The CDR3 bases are TGCAGCGTCCCGGTAGGCGCCAACTATGGCTACACCTTC.